The 17 T cell receptor beta chains in this list originate from one sample, sequenced in a study of a mutant IDH1 vaccine in newly diagnosed glioma. These receptors have no identified antigens. Method: immunoSEQ multiplex PCR; TCRdb's copy keeps in-frame clones and lacks some. The table includes around 38,000 clones, 70% to 85% detected once. Time point of the sample: week 5, during vaccination. Mutant IDH1 20-mer peptide, at 300 ug, made up each vaccine dose, with topical imiquimod. The sample here was PBMCs, taken from a glioma patient whose treatment included an IDH1 peptide vaccine. These receptors came from a man aged 25-45 years with glioma.

Only one count was recorded for this clone. The genes are TRBV19 and TRBJ1-5, with 7 bases fitting TRBD1. Germline CDR1 and CDR2: LNHDA and SQIVND (reference sequence). J lost 1 base, V lost 9 bases, and 6 bases had no gene match. The length of the CDR3 is 14 residues. The CDR3 nucleotides are TGTGCCAGCTTCGACAGGGTAAGCAATCAGCCCCAGCATTTT. It codes for CASFDRVSNQPQHF.

The genes are TRBV5-1 and TRBJ1-1, with 8 bases aligning to TRBD1. The CDR3 length is 15 residues. Germline-derived CDR1 and CDR2 are SGHRS and YFSETQ. V shed 4 bases and J 3 bases; nucleotides not matched to a gene: 8. CDR3 in DNA: TGCGCCAGCAGCGATGGACAGGGAGGGGACACTGAAGCTTTCTTT. Its protein product is CASSDGQGGDTEAFF.

V gene TRBV5-6 combines with J gene TRBJ2-1; D perhaps matches TRBD2 (5 bases). The CDR3 extends over 14 amino acids. Germline CDR1 SGHDT, CDR2 YYEEEE. The V and J ends lost 2 bases and 3 bases respectively, with 9 bases between them. The CDR3 bases are TGTGCCAGCAGCTTTAGAGGGAACTACAATGAGCAGTTCTTC. This gives the protein CASSFRGNYNEQFF.

This clone has only a few counts. This sequence joins TRBV4-1 and TRBJ1-5, with a weak D call TRBD1 (6 bases). The V gene lost 0 bases and the J gene lost 5 bases, with 14 bases spanning the gap. The CDR3 has 16 amino acids. Germline loops: CDR1 MGHRA, CDR2 YSYEKL. The DNA for the CDR3 is TGCGCCAGCAGCCAAGAGGGGGGGCGAGAGGATCAGCCCCAGCATTTT. Translating gives CASSQEGGREDQPQHF.

The chain joins TRBV27 to TRBJ2-7, with 7 bases fitting TRBD2. Trimming removed 1 base from V and 2 bases from J; junction bases left unmatched: 8. CDR1 is MNHEY and CDR2 is SMNVEV in the germline V gene (reference sequence). CDR3 size: 16 residues. This CDR3 is CASSLFSQGGAYEQYF. The CDR3 region has the DNA TGTGCCAGCAGTTTATTCTCCCAGGGAGGGGCCTACGAGCAGTACTTC.

This chain uses TRBV25-1 with TRBJ2-7, with TRBD2 identical over 7 bases. Germline CDR1 MGHDK, CDR2 SYGVNS. V dropped 6 bases and J dropped 5; count of bases not matched to a gene: 7. This CDR3 contains 13 residues. The chain's CDR3 is CASRPPGLHEQYF. The DNA of the CDR3 is TGTGCCAGCAGACCACCGGGACTACACGAGCAGTACTTC.

V is TRBV25-1 and J is TRBJ2-7; tentatively, D is TRBD2 (5 bases). CDR1 and CDR2 (germline): MGHDK, SYGVNS. The CDR3 is 13 amino acids. Between the trimmed V and J ends, which lost 7 bases and 8 bases, there was a span of 18 bases. The CDR3 here is CASIEGLTGQQYF. The CDR3 DNA follows: TGTGCCAGCATCGAGGGCCTCACTGGACAGCAGTACTTC.

V gene TRBV5-1 combines with J gene TRBJ2-7, with a weak D call TRBD2 (6 bases). The germline V and J ends were trimmed by 4 bases and 5 bases, with 19 bases remaining between them. Germline lookup yields CDR1 SGHRS and CDR2 YFSETQ. CDR3 length equals 15 residues. CDR3 amino acids: CASSPSYPSGDEQYF. The CDR3 DNA reads TGCGCCAGCAGCCCCTCATATCCCTCGGGAGACGAGCAGTACTTC.

This chain joins TRBV29-1 and TRBJ2-2; the D is unclear. From germline, CDR1 is SQVTM and CDR2 ANQGSEA. V lost 8 bases and J lost 5, with 12 bases in between. CDR3 length equals 12 residues. The CDR3 sequence is CSSYEETGELFF. CDR3 coding DNA: TGCAGCAGCTACGAGGAAACCGGGGAGCTGTTTTTT.

This chain links TRBV28 with TRBJ2-7; maybe TRBD1 (6 bases). This CDR3 spans 13 amino acids. From germline, CDR1 is MDHEN and CDR2 SYDVKM. Trimming shortened V by 7 bases and J by 3 bases, and 13 bases separated the two germline ends. CDR3 in amino acids: CASTLNRDYEQYF. In nucleotides, the CDR3 is TGTGCCAGCACCCTAAACAGGGACTACGAGCAGTACTTC.

This chain links TRBV6-5 with TRBJ2-3, with D possibly being TRBD1 (6 bases). Looked up from germline, CDR1 is MNHEY and CDR2 is SVGAGI. The CDR3 is 14 amino acids. V shed 5 bases and J shed 7 bases, with 16 bases lying between them. CDR3 residues: CASSQDRSRYTQYF. The CDR3 region has the DNA TGTGCCAGCAGTCAAGACAGGTCCAGGTATACGCAGTATTTT.

J is TRBJ2-5 and V is TRBV18, with a tentative D call TRBD2 (7 bases). Trimming removed 0 bases from V and 7 bases from J, with 18 bases in between. The CDR3 is 16 residues long. Per germline, CDR1 KGHSH and CDR2 LQKENI. The CDR3 nucleotides read TGTGCCAGCTCACCACCGTGGGGGCCCCGCGGGGGGACCCAGTACTTC. As protein: CASSPPWGPRGGTQYF.

This clone was picked up one time. J is TRBJ2-1 and V is TRBV5-1; 9 bases match TRBD2. This CDR3 is built from 17 residues. J gave up 5 bases and V 1 base, and 10 bases lay outside the gene matches. Germline V gives CDR1 SGHRS, CDR2 YFSETQ. DNA for the CDR3: TGCGCCAGCAGCTTGCCGGCGCGGCGGGGGGGCGACAATGAGCAGTTCTTC. It codes for CASSLPARRGGDNEQFF.

The CDR3 nucleotides read TGCGCCAGCAGCCGGCCACGCGCTAGCGAACGATACGAGCAGTACTTC. It translates to CASSRPRASERYEQYF. V usage is TRBV4-1 and J usage is TRBJ2-7, with D maybe TRBD2 (6 bases). The CDR3 extends over 16 amino acids. V gave up 4 bases and J gave up 4 bases, with 20 bases separating them. Germline V gene data show CDR1 as MGHRA and CDR2 as YSYEKL.

The chain carries TRBV5-1 and TRBJ1-1; a possible D gene is TRBD1 (6 bases). The CDR3 sequence is 14 residues long. Per germline, CDR1 SGHRS and CDR2 YFSETQ. V was cut by 0 bases and J by 7 bases, with 13 bases left in between. For the CDR3, the DNA is TGCGCCAGCAGCTTGGCCGAGGGGGAGGGTGAAGCTTTCTTT. Translation: CASSLAEGEGEAFF. The variable domain in full, with the rest retrieved from reference TRBV5-1 and TRBJ1-1, is KAGVTQTPRYLIKTRGQQVTLSCSPISGHRSVSWYQQTPGQGLQFLFEYFSETQRNKGNFPGRFSGRQFSNSRSEMNVSTLELGDSALYLCASSLAEGEGEAFFGQGTRLTVV.

This clone showed up just a few times. This chain connects TRBV30 to TRBJ1-2; no definite D call. V was trimmed by 4 bases and J by 6 bases, leaving 15 bases between them. Germline CDR1 GTSNPN, CDR2 SVGIG (reference sequence). This CDR3 comprises 13 residues. CDR3 amino acids: CAWTLSEFNGYTF. CDR3 nucleotide sequence: TGTGCCTGGACCTTATCAGAATTTAATGGCTACACCTTC.

The gene calls are TRBV5-1 and TRBJ1-1; D is possibly TRBD1 (6 bases). This CDR3 is built from 15 residues. Trimming cost V 5 bases and J 3 bases, with 17 bases left between them. Germline CDR1 reads SGHRS; CDR2 reads YFSETQ. The CDR3 nucleotides are TGCGCCAGCAGGAGGATCGGTCAGGGGTACACTGAAGCTTTCTTT. It encodes CASRRIGQGYTEAFF.